Presented here are 11 T cell receptor beta chains from one specimen sequenced in a study of control samples from healthy donors and cancer patients. The repertoire was sequenced with immunoSEQ multiplex PCR; TCRdb's copy has only in-frame clones and lacks some. The sample records 80,000 to 100,000 clones, around 90% being singletons. Sequencing was done on a sample of blood. The receptors shown here come from a human donor in good health. The donor label of this sample is uncertain.

This chain links TRBV19 with TRBJ1-4; 7 bases align to TRBD1. After removal of 5 bases from V and 6 bases from J, the junction contained 6 bases not matched to a gene. CDR1 and CDR2 from the germline V gene are LNHDA and SQIVND (reference sequence). The CDR3 is 14 residues long. Here the CDR3 DNA reads TGTGCCAGTAGTCGACAGGGAGGAGATGAAAAACTGTTTTTT. Translated: CASSRQGGDEKLFF.

CDR3 in amino acids: CASTGTGVSGELFF. The CDR3 DNA reads as TGTGCCAGCACTGGGACAGGGGTGTCCGGGGAGCTGTTTTTT. The chain is built from TRBV6-5 and TRBJ2-2; TRBD1 matches 10 bases. V was pared by 7 bases and J by 6 bases, with 5 bases of the junction left unmatched. This CDR3 region has 14 residues. CDR1 is MNHEY, CDR2 SVGAGI, per germline.

The chain uses TRBV9 and TRBJ1-1, with a tentative D call TRBD1 (6 bases). This CDR3 has 13 amino acids. V lost 6 bases and J lost 1, with 10 bases in between. Germline V CDR1 and CDR2: SGDLS, YYNGEE. In DNA, the CDR3 is TGTGCCAGCAACCGACAGGAGAACACTGAAGCTTTCTTT. Translation: CASNRQENTEAFF.

The rearrangement joins TRBV28 to TRBJ2-5, with D perhaps TRBD1 (6 bases). The CDR3 length is 14 residues. V was clipped by 6 bases and J by 4 bases, with 15 bases between them. Germline V gives CDR1 MDHEN, CDR2 SYDVKM. As DNA, the CDR3 is TGTGCCAGCAGCACCCCACAAGGGGGAGAGACCCAGTACTTC. This encodes CASSTPQGGETQYF.

V is TRBV10-3 and J is TRBJ2-6, with TRBD1 identical over 9 bases. The J segment lost 0 bases and the V segment lost 7 bases, leaving 7 bases of the junction unmatched. This CDR3 has 17 amino acids. CDR1 is ENHRY and CDR2 is SYGVKD in the germline V gene. The CDR3 DNA reads as TGTGCCATCACTCCGGGACAGGGTTTCTCTGGGGCCAACGTCCTGACTTTC. Protein: CAITPGQGFSGANVLTF.

The chain carries TRBV30 and TRBJ1-6; 10 bases match TRBD1. This CDR3 spans 12 amino acids. The germline CDR1 and CDR2 sequences are GTSNPN and SVGIG (reference sequence). J gave up 8 bases and V 5 bases, and 0 bases lay outside the gene matches. CDR3 DNA sequence: TGTGCCTGGGGGACAGGGGATTCACCCCTCCACTTT. Its translation: CAWGTGDSPLHF.

The chain links TRBV28 to TRBJ1-6; maybe TRBD1 (6 bases). The length of the CDR3 is 15 residues. Germline values: CDR1 MDHEN, CDR2 SYDVKM. Trimming pared 7 bases from V and 3 bases from J, leaving 13 bases between. The CDR3 loop is CASKGQTGYNSPLHF. The CDR3 DNA is TGTGCCAGCAAGGGCCAGACAGGCTATAATTCACCCCTCCACTTT.

This chain links TRBV27 with TRBJ2-3, with 8 bases fitting TRBD1. Germline V gene lookup returns CDR1 MNHEY and CDR2 SMNVEV (reference sequence). V was clipped by 2 bases and J by 11 bases; unmatched bases: 6. The CDR3 loop spans 13 amino acids. CDR3 sequence: CASSLRWTGRQYF. CDR3 sequence (DNA): TGTGCCAGCAGTTTACGGTGGACAGGGAGGCAGTATTTT.

The rearrangement uses TRBV29-1 and TRBJ2-3, with D perhaps matching TRBD1 (5 bases). The germline CDR1 and CDR2 sequences are SQVTM and ANQGSEA. V gave up 8 bases and J gave up 1 base, with 16 bases separating them. This CDR3 spans 14 amino acids. The CDR3 region has the DNA TGCAGCTCCTACAGGTCAGATGGCACAGATACGCAGTATTTT. This translates into CSSYRSDGTDTQYF.

The rearrangement uses TRBV7-2 and TRBJ1-1; D is uncertain. The germline gives CDR1 SGHTA, CDR2 FQGNSA. CDR3 length: 14 amino acids. The V end lost 2 bases, the J end lost 11 bases, and 18 bases lay between the germline ends. DNA of the CDR3: TGTGCCAGCAGCTTACAGTTTGAGGCTAAAGGGGCTTTCTTT. Amino acids: CASSLQFEAKGAFF.

CDR3 residues: CASSVDRRARSSGNTIYF. The CDR3 DNA reads as TGTGCCAGTAGTGTGGACAGGAGGGCGAGGAGCTCTGGAAACACCATATATTTT. This rearrangement joins TRBV19 to TRBJ1-3; TRBD1 agrees at 7 bases. This CDR3 is 18 amino acids long. The trim removed 5 bases at V and 0 bases at J, leaving 13 bases unmatched. Germline CDR1 reads LNHDA; CDR2 reads SQIVND (reference sequence).